This TCR beta chain emerged from a study of T cells in Graves' hyperthyroidism and ophthalmopathy. The CDR3 contains 14 residues. The V and J ends lost 1 base and 6 bases respectively, with 12 bases between them. CDR1 and CDR2 from the germline V gene are SEHNR and FQNEAQ (reference sequence). Researchers amplified the TCR beta CDR3 regions from RNA transcripts. First-round RT-PCR targeting the TCR CDR3 was performed with the HTBI primer set. TCRdb re-called the multiplex PCR reads through MiXCR, storing one row per CDR3 protein. The sample has roughly 740,000 distinct CDR3 sequences, 16% seen once. The chain carries TRBV7-9 and TRBJ1-1; D might be TRBD1 (5 bases). The TCR was taken from a man between 18 and 29 years old with Graves' hyperthyroidism. Sequencing used blood. The CDR3 region is CASSLEQVGSEAFF. The DNA of the CDR3 is TGTGCCAGCAGCTTAGAACAGGTAGGATCTGAAGCTTTCTTT.